This TCR beta chain derives from a study of CD8 T cells in Susac syndrome. Trimming at V came to 8 bases and at J to 8 bases, leaving 7 bases not matched to a gene. The CDR3 loop spans 14 amino acids. The V gene's germline CDR1 is SNHLY and CDR2 FYNNEI. RNA amounts of about 0.5 to 1 ug underwent reverse transcription with random hexamers. TCRdb reprocessed the immunoSEQ multiplex PCR reads with MiXCR, giving one entry per CDR3 protein. This table has hundreds of thousands of distinct CDR3 sequences, 85% to 95% appearing once. The multiple sclerosis controls were treatment-naive patients with relapsing-remitting disease that was stable or active.

The sequence came from a human donor with multiple sclerosis. What was sequenced was CD4+ T cells from PBMCs. This rearrangement joins TRBV2 to TRBJ1-6; the match to TRBD1 covers 9 bases. Here the CDR3 DNA reads TGTGCCAGCGGCACCGGGACAGGGTATTCACCCCTCCACTTT. It translates to CASGTGTGYSPLHF.